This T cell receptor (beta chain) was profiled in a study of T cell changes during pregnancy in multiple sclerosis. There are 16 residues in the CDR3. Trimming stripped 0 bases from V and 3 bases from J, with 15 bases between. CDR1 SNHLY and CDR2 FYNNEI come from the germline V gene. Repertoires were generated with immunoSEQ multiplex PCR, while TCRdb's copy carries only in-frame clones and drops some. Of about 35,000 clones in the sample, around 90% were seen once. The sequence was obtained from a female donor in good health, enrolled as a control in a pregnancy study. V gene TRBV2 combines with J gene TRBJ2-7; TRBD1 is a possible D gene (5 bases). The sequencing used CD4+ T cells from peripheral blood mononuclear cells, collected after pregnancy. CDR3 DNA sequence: TGTGCCAGCAGTGAAGCCATTACGGACATAGGCTACGAGCAGTACTTC. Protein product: CASSEAITDIGYEQYF.